The following is a TCR beta chain sequence with its context. Its antigen is unknown. No much larger clonotype is one base removed from it; base qualities were not supplied. The method behind the library was the immunoSEQ multiplex PCR assay. Following the manufacturer's protocol, the hsTCRB Kit was used to amplify rearranged TCR beta chain sequences. TCRB libraries were sequenced on an Illumina MiSeq. The authors processed their data as follows. The kit vendor's proprietary platform handled demultiplexing, trimming and gene mapping. This is the immuneACCESS table as TCRdb keeps it, with only in-frame sequences that have V and J called. A part of the clones is gone; compared with another copy, unresolved V genes explain less than half, and the rest is unexplained. V, J and clone size derive from that table, while D and trimming were established from the DNA sequence. The table for this sample lists some 120,000 clones; around three quarters of them were counted only once. The ten biggest clones cover under 7% of the sample.

The data stem from a study of a mutant IDH1 vaccine in newly diagnosed glioma (TCRdb year 2021). With respect to the entire study: Across visits V03 through V10, patients got a total of eight vaccinations, given in weeks 1, 3, 5, 7, 11, 15, 19 and 23. Vaccination started 4-6 weeks after radiotherapy alone, or was given together with temozolomide cycles in the groups whose treatment included chemotherapy. The roughly 32 treated patients were around 62% male and around 40% female, with a mean age of around 40 years. Prior to enrollment, patients had been given standard therapy consisting of radiotherapy alone, temozolomide alone, or radiochemotherapy with temozolomide, with the combination given to most patients. Peripheral blood was drawn at six visits: V03 (baseline), V05, V07, V10, V12 and V13. Longitudinal TCRB deep sequencing was done for fewer than 30 treated patients, wherever samples were available for exploratory analyses. Results the study describes overall, beyond this receptor: According to the authors, sample limitations meant that analyses of patient blood samples could not be reproduced. Selection of PBMC samples for TCRB deep sequencing was based on availability. Vaccine-induced immune responses across multiple MHC alleles were detected in over 80% of patients. Changes in the top peripheral T cell clonotypes picked up by TCRB sequencing did not appear to be linked to pseudoprogression.

In the paper's terms, the time point label means: week 11, during vaccination. A 20-mer mutant IDH1 peptide at 300 micrograms in Montanide made up each vaccine dose, which was injected subcutaneously together with topical imiquimod. All donors had newly diagnosed IDH1-mutant astrocytomas of WHO grade 3 or 4 that showed loss of nuclear ATRX. The samples were drawn from NOA16, a multicentre, single-arm, open-label phase I trial in Germany that tested a mutant IDH1 peptide vaccine in humans for the first time. Genomic DNA for TCRB sequencing was isolated from EDTA blood with the DNeasy Blood and Tissue Kit. Sequenced material: PBMCs, taken from a glioma patient whose treatment included an IDH1 peptide vaccine. The clonotype was recovered from a man between 35 and 55 years old with glioma.

The sequenced DNA: TGTGCCAGTACCGCTCCGGGACTAGCGGGGGGTAACTCTGGGGCCAACGTCCTGACTTTC. Its protein is CASTAPGLAGGNSGANVLTF. The chain links TRBV19 with TRBJ2-6; the junction holds 15 bases that match TRBD2. Measured from the cysteine to the phenylalanine, the CDR3 is 20 residues long. Just the 60-base CDR3 DNA is kept, in frame starting at base 1. V loses 7 bases at its end and J loses 0 bases; junction bases beyond the gene matches: 10. From a lookup of the germline V gene (reference sequence), CDR1 and CDR2 are LNHDA and SQIVND.